What follows are 16 T cell receptor beta chains derived from one specimen sequenced in a study of control samples from healthy donors and cancer patients. The protocol was immunoSEQ multiplex PCR, while the TCRdb copy is restricted to in-frame clones and leaves out a portion. The table has 200,000 or so clones, roughly nine tenths seen once. Material for sequencing was blood. The receptors stem from a man younger than 40 in good health.

This sequence joins TRBV5-1 and TRBJ1-4, with D maybe TRBD1 (6 bases). The CDR3 is made up of 15 amino acids. CDR1 SGHRS and CDR2 YFSETQ come from the germline V gene. Trimming stripped 0 bases from V and 7 bases from J, with 13 bases between. The CDR3 nucleotides are TGCGCCAGCAGCTTGGTACCGGGGGGCGGTGAAAAACTGTTTTTT. Amino acid sequence: CASSLVPGGGEKLFF.

This chain uses TRBV18 with TRBJ2-7; the D is unclear. The length of the CDR3 is 14 residues. The germline V gene has CDR1 KGHSH and CDR2 LQKENI. V was clipped by 0 bases and J by 5 bases, with 11 bases between them. The CDR3 bases are TGTGCCAGCTCACCACCGGTTGCCGGCCACGAGCAGTACTTC. It codes for CASSPPVAGHEQYF.

CDR3 protein: CASSPGQGSNYGYTF. CDR3 nucleotides: TGTGCCAGCAGCCCGGGACAGGGCTCTAACTATGGCTACACCTTC. The V gene is TRBV7-2, the J gene TRBJ1-2, with 9 bases matching TRBD1. The CDR3 consists of 15 residues. Germline V lookup: CDR1 SGHTA, CDR2 FQGNSA. V gave up 5 bases and J gave up 0 bases; unmatched junction bases: 4.

This chain uses TRBV6-1 with TRBJ2-1; tentative D call: TRBD1 (5 bases). The length of the CDR3 is 16 residues. The germline V gene encodes CDR1 MNHNS and CDR2 SASEGT. V was pared by 4 bases and J by 0 bases, with 13 bases between. CDR3 DNA sequence: TGTGCCAGCAGTGTGGTGACAGTGAGCTCCTACAATGAGCAGTTCTTC. Translated, it gives CASSVVTVSSYNEQFF.

This chain links TRBV11-2 with TRBJ1-4; D is possibly TRBD1 (6 bases). The CDR3 totals 15 residues. V was trimmed by 5 bases and J by 5 bases, leaving 15 bases between them. Germline CDR1 SGHAT, CDR2 FQNNGV. CDR3 bases: TGTGCCAGCAGCGCGCAGGGGAGGGGGAATGAAAAACTGTTTTTT. It specifies CASSAQGRGNEKLFF.

The V call is TRBV4-1, the J call TRBJ1-1; D is possibly TRBD1 (5 bases). Between the trimmed V and J ends, which lost 0 bases and 9 bases, there was a span of 14 bases. The length of the CDR3 is 14 residues. Germline assignment: CDR1 MGHRA and CDR2 YSYEKL. The CDR3 spells CASSQEAGVGKAFF. CDR3 nucleotides: TGCGCCAGCAGCCAAGAGGCGGGGGTAGGAAAAGCTTTCTTT.

The chain joins TRBV28 to TRBJ1-4; D is uncertain. The CDR3 totals 12 residues. Germline-derived CDR1 and CDR2 are MDHEN and SYDVKM. The V end was cut by 8 bases, the J end by 0 bases, with 4 bases between. The CDR3 is CASSATNEKLFF. The DNA of the CDR3 is TGTGCCAGCTCTGCAACTAATGAAAAACTGTTTTTT.

The V gene is TRBV7-9, the J gene TRBJ1-5; TRBD1 is a possible D gene (6 bases). This CDR3 comprises 17 residues. Trimming took 5 bases from V and 5 from J, leaving 22 bases between them. The germline V gene encodes CDR1 SEHNR and CDR2 FQNEAQ (reference sequence). The CDR3, as DNA: TGTGCCAGCAGCGGACACTACGGGGGGCCAGGAGATCAGCCCCAGCATTTT. It yields the protein CASSGHYGGPGDQPQHF.

The genes are TRBV24-1 and TRBJ1-5; weak D call: TRBD1 (5 bases). V shed 3 bases and J shed 7 bases, with 12 bases lying between them. Germline lookup yields CDR1 KGHDR and CDR2 SFDVKD. The CDR3 sequence is 14 residues long. The CDR3 coding sequence is TGTGCCACCAGTGATGCAGGGCCTTTCCAGCCCCAGCATTTT. As protein: CATSDAGPFQPQHF.

The chain is built from TRBV5-6 and TRBJ2-7; 9 nucleotides align to TRBD1. The length of the CDR3 is 16 residues. The ends lost 2 bases at V and 7 bases at J; junction bases unmatched: 13. Germline assignment: CDR1 SGHDT and CDR2 YYEEEE. Written as DNA, the CDR3 is TGTGCCAGCAGCTTATCCGGACAGGGGCTTTTCGGAGAGCAGTACTTC. Amino acid sequence: CASSLSGQGLFGEQYF.

The chain is built from TRBV19 and TRBJ2-7, with D perhaps matching TRBD1 or TRBD2 (5 bases each). The CDR3 loop spans 14 amino acids. CDR1 is LNHDA, CDR2 SQIVND, per germline (reference sequence). V shed 1 base and J shed 9 bases, with 16 bases lying between them. The CDR3 DNA follows: TGTGCCAGTAGTATAGGGGGGAGCCTGCAGGGGCAGTACTTC. Its protein is CASSIGGSLQGQYF. Full variable domain (missing parts from reference TRBV19 and TRBJ2-7): DGGITQSPKYLFRKEGQNVTLSCEQNLNHDAMYWYRQDPGQGLRLIYYSQIVNDFQKGDIAEGYSVSREKKESFPLTVTSAQKNPTAFYLCASSIGGSLQGQYFGPGTRLTVT.

This clone came up once. This chain uses TRBV7-2 with TRBJ2-1; the D gene could be TRBD1 or TRBD2 (6 bases each). The CDR3 is 18 amino acids. Germline CDR1 is SGHTA and CDR2 is FQGNSA. V shed 5 bases and J shed 4 bases, with 24 bases lying between them. The CDR3 DNA follows: TGTGCCAGCAGCACGCCCTGGGGCCTTCGGGGGCCATACAATGAGCAGTTCTTC. The encoded protein is CASSTPWGLRGPYNEQFF.

The V gene is TRBV19, the J gene TRBJ2-3, with a tentative D call TRBD2 (5 bases). V was trimmed by 6 bases and J by 1 base, leaving 11 bases between them. The CDR3 runs to 14 residues. Germline CDR1 LNHDA, CDR2 SQIVND (reference sequence). The CDR3 nucleotides read TGTGCCAGTAGCGGGGTTGGGGGCACAGATACGCAGTATTTT. Translation: CASSGVGGTDTQYF. Full variable domain (remainder filled in from reference TRBV19 and TRBJ2-3): DGGITQSPKYLFRKEGQNVTLSCEQNLNHDAMYWYRQDPGQGLRLIYYSQIVNDFQKGDIAEGYSVSREKKESFPLTVTSAQKNPTAFYLCASSGVGGTDTQYFGPGTRLTVL.

With respect to this clone: Other DNA sequences in the sample encode the same CDR3. The rearrangement uses TRBV6-5 and TRBJ1-2; TRBD1 agrees at 10 bases. J lost 4 bases, V lost 0 bases, and 5 bases had no gene match. CDR3 length: 16 amino acids. CDR1 MNHEY and CDR2 SVGAGI come from the germline V gene. CDR3 bases: TGTGCCAGCAGTTACTCACGGACAGGGGGAGGCTATGGCTACACCTTC. It is translated as CASSYSRTGGGYGYTF.

CDR3 protein: CASSMELADTQYF. The CDR3 DNA follows: TGTGCCAGTAGTATGGAACTAGCAGATACGCAGTATTTT. The rearrangement joins TRBV19 to TRBJ2-3; D may be TRBD2 (5 bases). This CDR3 region has 13 residues. Germline V gene data show CDR1 as LNHDA and CDR2 as SQIVND (reference sequence). V was pared by 3 bases and J by 4 bases, with 8 bases between. Full variable domain (remainder filled in from reference TRBV19 and TRBJ2-3): DGGITQSPKYLFRKEGQNVTLSCEQNLNHDAMYWYRQDPGQGLRLIYYSQIVNDFQKGDIAEGYSVSREKKESFPLTVTSAQKNPTAFYLCASSMELADTQYFGPGTRLTVL.

The chain carries TRBV5-4 and TRBJ1-4; 8 nucleotides agree with TRBD1. The germline CDR1 and CDR2 sequences are SGHNT and YYREEE (reference sequence). There are 15 residues in the CDR3. The trim removed 0 bases at V and 5 bases at J, leaving 3 bases unmatched. The CDR3 here is CASSLGGTGNEKLFF. The CDR3 region has the DNA TGTGCCAGCAGCTTGGGAGGGACAGGAAATGAAAAACTGTTTTTT.